These 18 T cell receptor beta chains were sequenced from one sample in a study of metastatic and nonmetastatic thyroid tumors. TCRdb reanalyzed the PCR reads via MiXCR. The data show under 25,000 clones, roughly a sixth seen once. Each patient came to thyroid surgery without any prior treatment (of any kind). The sequencing sample was made of blood. Receptors were obtained from a female donor with papillary thyroid cancer or a benign thyroid nodule (not recorded which). Some clones in this sample may be carry-over from other donors' samples.

This clone is termed medium-sized. J is TRBJ2-7 and V is TRBV11-2; no clear D. The CDR3 loop spans 13 amino acids. CDR1 and CDR2 from the germline V gene are SGHAT and FQNNGV. V was cut by 2 bases and J by 2 bases, with 7 bases left in between. CDR3: CASSLRPTYEQYF. The CDR3 DNA sequence: TGTGCCAGCAGCTTACGACCGACCTACGAGCAGTACTTC.

This clone appeared many times. The gene calls are TRBV2 and TRBJ2-2, with 9 bases aligning to TRBD2. The V and J ends lost 2 bases and 5 bases, in that order; junction bases with no gene match: 3. The CDR3 length is 15 residues. Germline CDR1 and CDR2: SNHLY and FYNNEI. The CDR3 DNA sequence: TGTGCCAGCAGTGAAAGTACTAGCGGGACCGGGGAGCTGTTTTTT. Translation gives CASSESTSGTGELFF.

The sample holds many counts of this clone. The gene calls are TRBV27 and TRBJ2-2; D is unresolved. The CDR3 extends over 16 amino acids. Germline V gene data show CDR1 as MNHEY and CDR2 as SMNVEV (reference sequence). Trimming took 5 bases from V and 3 from J, leaving 16 bases between them. In DNA, the CDR3 is TGTGCCAGCAGTACCCCCATCCCCGCCTACACCGGGGAGCTGTTTTTT. Its translation: CASSTPIPAYTGELFF.

This clone has at least ten counts. The V gene is TRBV4-3, the J gene TRBJ2-2; D is unclear. V dropped 3 bases and J dropped 0 bases, with 14 bases sitting between them. This CDR3 contains 17 residues. Looked up from germline, CDR1 is LGHNA and CDR2 is YSLEER. Here the CDR3 reads CASSHDHGLTNTGELFF. The CDR3, as DNA: TGCGCCAGCAGCCATGATCACGGCCTTACGAACACCGGGGAGCTGTTTTTT.

This clone was seen at least ten times. The chain uses TRBV27 and TRBJ2-5, with TRBD2 matching over 9 bases. V was pared by 6 bases and J by 1 base, with 9 bases of the junction left unmatched. From germline, CDR1 is MNHEY and CDR2 SMNVEV (reference sequence). The CDR3 loop spans 16 amino acids. CDR3 amino acids: CASSRAGGGLQETQYF. As DNA, the CDR3 is TGTGCCAGCAGCCGAGCGGGAGGAGGCCTCCAAGAGACCCAGTACTTC.

In its sample, this clone ranks as medium-sized. The chain has TRBV11-2 and TRBJ1-2; D is unclear. CDR3 length equals 15 residues. V was shortened by 1 base and J by 2 bases, with 11 bases between the two germline ends. Germline V CDR1 and CDR2: SGHAT, FQNNGV. CDR3 sequence: CASSLVGRDNYGYTF. Here the CDR3 DNA reads TGTGCCAGCAGCTTAGTTGGCAGAGACAACTATGGCTACACCTTC. The variable domain in full, with the rest retrieved from reference TRBV11-2 and TRBJ1-2, is EAGVAQSPRYKIIEKRQSVAFWCNPISGHATLYWYQQILGQGPKLLIQFQNNGVVDDSQLPKDRFSAERLKGVDSTLKIQPAKLEDSAVYLCASSLVGRDNYGYTFGSGTRLTVV.

This clone is labeled medium-sized. The J gene is TRBJ2-7, the V gene TRBV6-2 or TRBV6-3; 12 bases are a match to TRBD2. CDR3 size: 14 residues. The germline gives CDR1 MNHEY, CDR2 SVGEGT. J was trimmed by 0 bases and V by 8 bases; bases with no gene match: 2. CDR3 region: CASQTSGSSYEQYF. For the CDR3, the DNA is TGTGCCAGCCAGACTAGCGGGAGCTCCTACGAGCAGTACTTC.

Many counts were recorded for this clone. The chain has TRBV11-3 and TRBJ2-5; the match to TRBD2 covers 13 bases. V lost 5 bases and J lost 5; bases outside the gene matches: 5. Germline CDR1 and CDR2: SGHNT and YENEEA. This CDR3 comprises 15 residues. The CDR3 coding sequence is TGTGCCAGCAGCCGGGGACTAGCGGGACAGGAGACCCAGTACTTC. It encodes CASSRGLAGQETQYF.

This clone was counted many times. The rearrangement uses TRBV29-1 and TRBJ2-3, with a possible D match to TRBD1 (5 bases). There are 13 residues in the CDR3. The V end was cut by 3 bases, the J end by 5 bases, with 12 bases between. Germline loops: CDR1 SQVTM, CDR2 ANQGSEA. CDR3 region: CSVDPRRGDTQYF. CDR3 DNA: TGCAGCGTTGATCCTCGTAGGGGAGATACGCAGTATTTT.

This clone was observed at least ten times. The chain employs TRBV12-3 or TRBV12-4 and TRBJ1-2; D gene ambiguous. Trimming cost V 0 bases and J 8 bases, with 16 bases left between them. This CDR3 spans 15 amino acids. The CDR3 is CASSLAGDGRHGYTF. In nucleotides, the CDR3 is TGTGCCAGCAGTTTAGCCGGGGATGGGCGCCACGGCTACACCTTC.

This clone has ten or more counts. The V and J genes are TRBV28 and TRBJ2-2; 11 bases fit TRBD2. V shed 6 bases and J 5 bases; nucleotides not matched to a gene: 5. This CDR3 is built from 15 residues. Germline lookup yields CDR1 MDHEN and CDR2 SYDVKM. The CDR3 DNA reads as TGTGCCAGCAGACTAGCGGGAGCCGGAACCGGGGAGCTGTTTTTT. Protein: CASRLAGAGTGELFF.

In its sample, this clone was seen once. The CDR3 DNA reads as TGCGCCAGCAGCTTGGCCGACAGGGGGTCTGGAAACACCATATATTTT. Encoded protein: CASSLADRGSGNTIYF. The chain uses TRBV5-1 and TRBJ1-3, with 9 bases fitting TRBD1. The CDR3 has 16 residues. V was clipped by 0 bases and J by 1 base; unmatched bases: 2. Per germline, CDR1 SGHRS and CDR2 YFSETQ.

This clone was recorded at least ten times. This chain uses TRBV9 with TRBJ2-1; possible D gene TRBD2, 6 bases. Per germline, CDR1 SGDLS and CDR2 YYNGEE. The CDR3 covers 13 residues. The germline V and J ends were trimmed by 3 bases and 3 bases, with 7 bases remaining between them. Here the CDR3 reads CASSAGSYNEQFF. Here the CDR3 DNA reads TGTGCCAGCAGCGCCGGGAGCTACAATGAGCAGTTCTTC.

The table lists this clone with many counts. This chain joins TRBV2 and TRBJ2-6; D gene ambiguous. Trimming took 6 bases from V and 4 from J, leaving 7 bases between them. Looked up from germline, CDR1 is SNHLY and CDR2 is FYNNEI. The CDR3 spans 13 residues. The DNA for the CDR3 is TGTGCCAGCAGAAGTTTCGGGGCCAACGTCCTGACTTTC. Translated, it gives CASRSFGANVLTF.

V and J are TRBV5-1 and TRBJ2-7, with 9 nucleotides matching TRBD1. The junction had 6 bases not matched to a gene; V was cut back by 4 bases and J by 1 base. Germline-derived CDR1 and CDR2 are SGHRS and YFSETQ. The CDR3 contains 15 residues. The CDR3 loop is CASSPGTGLSYEQYF. DNA for the CDR3: TGCGCCAGCAGCCCAGGGACAGGGCTATCCTACGAGCAGTACTTC. The complete variable domain, with remaining parts taken from reference TRBV5-1 and TRBJ2-7, reads KAGVTQTPRYLIKTRGQQVTLSCSPISGHRSVSWYQQTPGQGLQFLFEYFSETQRNKGNFPGRFSGRQFSNSRSEMNVSTLELGDSALYLCASSPGTGLSYEQYFGPGTRLTVT.

In its sample, this clone was seen many times. This sequence joins TRBV28 and TRBJ1-5, with D unresolved. The germline V gene encodes CDR1 MDHEN and CDR2 SYDVKM. Deletions cut 6 bases from V and 6 bases from J, with 12 bases between. The CDR3 covers 13 residues. CDR3 loop: CASRRQTAQPQHF. The CDR3 coding sequence is TGTGCCAGCAGGAGACAAACAGCTCAGCCCCAGCATTTT.

This clone was seen more than once but under ten times. V usage is TRBV19 and J usage is TRBJ1-5, with D tentatively TRBD1 (6 bases). The CDR3 contains 15 residues. Looked up from germline, CDR1 is LNHDA and CDR2 is SQIVND (reference sequence). V dropped 3 bases and J dropped 7 bases, with 16 bases sitting between them. CDR3 bases: TGTGCCAGTAGTATTAAATTGACAGGCCACCAGCCCCAGCATTTT. Translation gives CASSIKLTGHQPQHF. The whole variable domain, filled in from reference TRBV19 and TRBJ1-5, reads DGGITQSPKYLFRKEGQNVTLSCEQNLNHDAMYWYRQDPGQGLRLIYYSQIVNDFQKGDIAEGYSVSREKKESFPLTVTSAQKNPTAFYLCASSIKLTGHQPQHFGDGTRLSIL.

This clone was observed at least ten times. This may stem from a read error, because a much larger clone lies one nucleotide away. The final CDR3 position lacks the conserved phenylalanine or tryptophan, pointing to a likely read error. J is TRBJ1-2 and V is TRBV30; 8 bases fit TRBD1. CDR3 size: 14 residues. The V segment lost 2 bases and the J segment 5 bases; nucleotides outside the gene matches: 7. Looked up from germline, CDR1 is GTSNPN and CDR2 is SVGIG (reference sequence). The CDR3 region is CAWSRGQGNYGYTS. DNA of the CDR3: TGTGCCTGGAGTCGCGGACAGGGAAATTATGGCTACACCTCC.